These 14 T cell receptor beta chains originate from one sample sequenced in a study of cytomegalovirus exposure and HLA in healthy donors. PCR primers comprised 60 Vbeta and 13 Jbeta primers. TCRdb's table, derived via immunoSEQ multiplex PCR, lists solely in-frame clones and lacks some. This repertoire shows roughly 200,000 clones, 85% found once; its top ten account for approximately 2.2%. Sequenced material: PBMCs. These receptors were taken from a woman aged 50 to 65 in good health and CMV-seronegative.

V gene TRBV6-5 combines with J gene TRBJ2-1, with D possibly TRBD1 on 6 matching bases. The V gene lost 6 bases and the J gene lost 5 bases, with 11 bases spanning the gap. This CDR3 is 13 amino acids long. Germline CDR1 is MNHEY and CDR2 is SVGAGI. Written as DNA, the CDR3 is TGTGCCAGCAGACCCGGGACAAACAATGAGCAGTTCTTC. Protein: CASRPGTNNEQFF.

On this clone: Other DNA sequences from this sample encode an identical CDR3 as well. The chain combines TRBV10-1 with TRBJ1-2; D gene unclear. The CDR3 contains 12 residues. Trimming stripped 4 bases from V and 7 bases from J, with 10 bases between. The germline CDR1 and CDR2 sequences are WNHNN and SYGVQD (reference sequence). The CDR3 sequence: CASSAGFGGYTF. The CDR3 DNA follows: TGCGCCAGCAGTGCGGGATTCGGTGGCTACACCTTC.

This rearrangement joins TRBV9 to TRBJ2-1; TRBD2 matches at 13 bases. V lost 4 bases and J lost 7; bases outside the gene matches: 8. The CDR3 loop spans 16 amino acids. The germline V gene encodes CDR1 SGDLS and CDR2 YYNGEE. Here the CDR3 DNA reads TGTGCCAGCAGCTTACTAGCGGGAGGGCCAGGGAATGAGCAGTTCTTC. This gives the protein CASSLLAGGPGNEQFF.

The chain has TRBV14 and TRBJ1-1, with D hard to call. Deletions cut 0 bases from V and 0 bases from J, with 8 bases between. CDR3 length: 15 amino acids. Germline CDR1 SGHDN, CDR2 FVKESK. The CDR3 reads CASSQDYSMNTEAFF. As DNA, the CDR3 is TGTGCCAGCAGCCAAGATTACAGCATGAACACTGAAGCTTTCTTT.

The CDR3 DNA reads TGTGCCAGTCAACCGGGGGGAGACACCGGGGAGCTGTTTTTT. It codes for CASQPGGDTGELFF. The V gene is TRBV27, the J gene TRBJ2-2, with 7 bases identical to TRBD2. The V and J ends lost 9 bases and 3 bases, in that order; junction bases with no gene match: 7. Germline V CDR1 and CDR2: MNHEY, SMNVEV (reference sequence). The CDR3 loop spans 14 amino acids.

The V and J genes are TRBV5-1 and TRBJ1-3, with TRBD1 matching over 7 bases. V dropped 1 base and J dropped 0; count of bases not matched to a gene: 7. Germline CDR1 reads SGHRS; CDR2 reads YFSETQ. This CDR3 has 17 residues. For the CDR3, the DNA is TGCGCCAGCAGCTTGAGCAGGGGGTCAGTCTCTGGAAACACCATATATTTT. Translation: CASSLSRGSVSGNTIYF.

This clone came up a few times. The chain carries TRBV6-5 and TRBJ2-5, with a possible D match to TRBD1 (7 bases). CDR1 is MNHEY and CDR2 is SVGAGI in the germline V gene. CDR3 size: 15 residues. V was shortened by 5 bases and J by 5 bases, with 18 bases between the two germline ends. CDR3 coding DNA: TGTGCCAGCAGTCGGGGGCGCCAGGGACAGGAGACCCAGTACTTC. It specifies CASSRGRQGQETQYF.

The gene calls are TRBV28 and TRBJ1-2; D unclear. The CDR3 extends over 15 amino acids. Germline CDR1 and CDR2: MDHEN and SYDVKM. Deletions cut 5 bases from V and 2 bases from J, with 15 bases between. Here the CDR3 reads CASSPPGDTNYGYTF. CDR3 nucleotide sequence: TGTGCCAGCAGTCCCCCCGGGGATACCAACTATGGCTACACCTTC.

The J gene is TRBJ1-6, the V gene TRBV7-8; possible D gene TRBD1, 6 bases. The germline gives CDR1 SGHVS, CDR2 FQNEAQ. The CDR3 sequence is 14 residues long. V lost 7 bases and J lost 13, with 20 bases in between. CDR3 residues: CASTRDTLSRPLHF. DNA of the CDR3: TGTGCCAGCACCCGGGACACCCTTTCGAGGCCCCTCCACTTT.

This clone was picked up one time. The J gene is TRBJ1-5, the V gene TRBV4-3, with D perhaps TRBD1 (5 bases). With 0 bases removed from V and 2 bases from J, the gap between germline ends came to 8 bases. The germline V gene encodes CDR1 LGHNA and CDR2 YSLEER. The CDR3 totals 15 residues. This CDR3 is CASSQDSGGNQPQHF. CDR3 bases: TGCGCCAGCAGCCAAGACTCGGGGGGCAATCAGCCCCAGCATTTT.

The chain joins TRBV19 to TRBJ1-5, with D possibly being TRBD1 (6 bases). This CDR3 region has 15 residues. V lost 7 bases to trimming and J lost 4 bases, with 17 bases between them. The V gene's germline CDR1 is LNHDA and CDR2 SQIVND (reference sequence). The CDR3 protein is CASTQEHRVNQPQHF. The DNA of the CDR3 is TGTGCCAGTACCCAGGAGCACAGGGTAAATCAGCCCCAGCATTTT.

CDR3 protein: CASSLMDKQRFETQYF. CDR3 coding DNA: TGTGCCAGCAGTTTAATGGACAAACAGAGGTTCGAGACCCAGTACTTC. The chain recombines TRBV6-5 with TRBJ2-5; D possibly corresponds to TRBD1 (5 bases). The CDR3 is made up of 16 amino acids. CDR1 and CDR2 (germline): MNHEY, SVGAGI. V was shortened by 4 bases and J by 5 bases, with 20 bases between the two germline ends.

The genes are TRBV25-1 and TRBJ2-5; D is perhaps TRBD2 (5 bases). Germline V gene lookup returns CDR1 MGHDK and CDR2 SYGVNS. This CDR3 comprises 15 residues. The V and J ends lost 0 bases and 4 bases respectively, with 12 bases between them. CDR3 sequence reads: CASSEYTGSLETQYF. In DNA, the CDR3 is TGTGCCAGCAGTGAATATACGGGATCCCTAGAGACCCAGTACTTC.

CDR3 bases: TGTGCCAGCAGCTTAGCCCCAGCGGGAGGGAGGGGGCTCTACAATGAGCAGTTCTTC. Translating it yields CASSLAPAGGRGLYNEQFF. The gene calls are TRBV7-2 and TRBJ2-1, with 10 bases identical to TRBD2. The germline V gene encodes CDR1 SGHTA and CDR2 FQGNSA. J gave up 3 bases and V 0 bases, and 11 bases lay outside the gene matches. The length of the CDR3 is 19 residues. Looking up the rest from reference TRBV7-2 and TRBJ2-1 gives the full variable domain: GAGVSQSPSNKVTEKGKDVELRCDPISGHTALYWYRQSLGQGLEFLIYFQGNSAPDKSGLPSDRFSAERTGGSVSTLTIQRTQQEDSAVYLCASSLAPAGGRGLYNEQFFGPGTRLTVL.